This is a list of T cell receptor beta chains from one sample in a study of CD8 T cells in Susac syndrome. TCRdb passed the immunoSEQ multiplex PCR reads through MiXCR, listing each CDR3 protein once. The table shows 250,000 to 300,000 distinct CDR3 sequences, with approximately 91% occurring only once. Material: CD8+ T cells from PBMCs. These receptors were obtained from a human donor with multiple sclerosis. Both conserved end residues are part of each CDR3. The D gene is left open where the match is weak. Not every row has a clone size; where given, it reads once, few, many or a size class.

j_call	d_call	clone_size	v_call	cdr3_nt	cdr3_aa
TRBJ2-7	.	.	TRBV28	TGTGCCAGCAGCGACCTCAGGGGTACCTACGAGCAGTACTTC	CASSDLRGTYEQYF
TRBJ2-7	.	.	TRBV29-1	TGCAGCGTTGAACAGAGCTCCTACGAGCAGTACTTC	CSVEQSSYEQYF
TRBJ1-5	.	.	TRBV20-1	TGCAGTGCTAGAGAACTCGGACAGCCCCAGCATTTT	CSARELGQPQHF
TRBJ2-1	.	few	TRBV7-3	TGTGCCAGCAGCCCTGGAATTTACAATGAGCAGTTCTTC	CASSPGIYNEQFF
TRBJ2-1	.	.	TRBV27	TGTGCCAGCAGTTTCCCACAGGGTGTAAATGAGCAGTTCTTC	CASSFPQGVNEQFF
TRBJ1-1	.	.	TRBV30	TGTGCCTGGAGCTCGGGACTTGGGGGCACTGAAGCTTTCTTT	CAWSSGLGGTEAFF
TRBJ2-7	TRBD1	once	TRBV5-1	TGCGCCAGCAGCCCGGTGAGGGGGCGCGGAGACGAGCAGTACTTC	CASSPVRGRGDEQYF
TRBJ2-7	.	few	TRBV13	TGTGCCAGCAGCCAGCACCTAGCATCGTACGAGCAGTACTTC	CASSQHLASYEQYF
TRBJ1-5	.	.	TRBV11-2	TGTGCCAGCAGCTCACACGCGGGACACCCCACGGAGCAGCCCCAGCATTTT	CASSSHAGHPTEQPQHF
TRBJ2-4	.	.	TRBV15	TGTGCCACCAGTCCTCCCCGGCCGACCAAAAACATTCAGTACTTC	CATSPPRPTKNIQYF
TRBJ2-1	TRBD2	.	TRBV9	TGTGCCAGCAGCCCAACTAGCGGGGGGGAATACAATGAGCAGTTCTTC	CASSPTSGGEYNEQFF
TRBJ1-1	.	.	TRBV30	TGTGCCTGGAGTCTGAACACTGAAGCTTTCTTT	CAWSLNTEAFF
TRBJ2-5	TRBD2	.	TRBV27	TGTGCCAGCAGCGAACTAGCGTGGGAGACCCAGTACTTC	CASSELAWETQYF
TRBJ2-7	.	.	TRBV20-1	TGCAGTGCCCCAAAAGGCGGACCCTACGAGCAGTACTTC	CSAPKGGPYEQYF
TRBJ2-7	TRBD2	.	TRBV5-4	TGTGCCAGCAGCTTGATGGCTAGCGGGAGTTACGAGCAGTACTTC	CASSLMASGSYEQYF
TRBJ2-4	.	.	TRBV28	TGTGCCAGCAGTCCCCCGCGGGGACCTCAGTACTTC	CASSPPRGPQYF
TRBJ2-3	.	.	TRBV3-1	TGTGCCAGTAAAAAAGCGCACCCGGGGACAGATACGCAGTATTTT	CASKKAHPGTDTQYF
TRBJ2-6	.	.	TRBV29-1	TGCAGCGTTGTTCCAGTTTCTGGGGCCAACGTCCTGACTTTC	CSVVPVSGANVLTF
TRBJ2-5	TRBD2	.	TRBV7-4	TGTGCCAGCGTCCAAAGCGGGGGGCGGGAGACCCAGTACTTC	CASVQSGGRETQYF
TRBJ1-6	.	.	TRBV27	TGTGCCAGCAGTTTAGGGATGAATTCACCCCTCCACTTT	CASSLGMNSPLHF
TRBJ2-1	TRBD1	.	TRBV28	TGTGCCAGCAGAGCTATTTCCGGGACAGGGCACAATGAGCAGTTCTTC	CASRAISGTGHNEQFF
TRBJ2-1	TRBD2	once	TRBV7-6	TGTGCCAGCAGCTCCAACGATGGACTAGCGGGAGATGAGCAGTTCTTC	CASSSNDGLAGDEQFF
TRBJ2-2	.	.	TRBV6-5	TGTGCCAGCAGTTACTCGCCTGGCGGGGAGCTGTTTTTT	CASSYSPGGELFF
TRBJ2-5	TRBD1	.	TRBV10-3	TGTGCCATCAGTGAGTCGGGACAGGAGTACCAAGAGACCCAGTACTTC	CAISESGQEYQETQYF
TRBJ1-1	.	few	TRBV4-1	TGCGCCAGCAGCCAAGCTCGGGCCTACACTGAAGCTTTCTTT	CASSQARAYTEAFF
TRBJ1-2	.	.	TRBV20-1	TGCAGTGCCACCGACCCCCAGGGGACCGACTACACCTTC	CSATDPQGTDYTF
TRBJ1-5	TRBD1	.	TRBV10-3	TGTGCCATCAGTGAGTCTGATTCAGGGGGAGGGAGCAATCAGCCCCAGCATTTT	CAISESDSGGGSNQPQHF
TRBJ2-4	TRBD2	.	TRBV28	TGTGCCAGCAGTTTGGGACTAGCGGGGTATATAAACATTCAGTACTTC	CASSLGLAGYINIQYF